The 30 T cell receptor beta chains listed next were all sequenced from one sample in a study of Graves' ophthalmopathy and Graves' hyperthyroidism. Beta-chain TCR CDR3 regions were amplified from RNA transcripts. HTBI primers were employed in first-round RT-PCR, then a second-round multiplex PCR followed. TCRdb reprocessed the multiplex PCR reads via MiXCR and lists one record per CDR3 protein. The table records about 550,000 distinct CDR3 sequences, 35% to 40% of them present only once. The specimen was peripheral blood or thyroid tissue (not recorded which). The receptors stem from an adult man with Graves' hyperthyroidism.

The table lists this clonotype with many counts. The chain is built from TRBV14 and TRBJ1-4; the D is unclear. The CDR3 totals 16 residues. CDR1 is SGHDN, CDR2 FVKESK, per germline. Trimming removed 1 base from V and 4 bases from J, with 13 bases in between. The CDR3 region is CASSQVSGGYNEKLFF. CDR3 bases: TGTGCCAGCAGCCAAGTTTCCGGAGGTTATAATGAAAAACTGTTTTTT. The entire variable domain, with the rest obtained from reference TRBV14 and TRBJ1-4, is as follows: EAGVTQFPSHSVIEKGQTVTLRCDPISGHDNLYWYRRVMGKEIKFLLHFVKESKQDESGMPNNRFLAERTGGTYSTLKVQPAELEDSGVYFCASSQVSGGYNEKLFFGSGTQLSVL.

In its sample, this clonotype was seen many times. This chain links TRBV10-3 with TRBJ1-6, with 8 nucleotides matching TRBD1. The V gene end was trimmed by 6 bases and the J gene end by 6 bases; junction bases not matched to a gene: 7. This CDR3 comprises 15 residues. Looked up from germline, CDR1 is ENHRY and CDR2 is SYGVKD. DNA of the CDR3: TGTGCCATCAGCACACAGGGGGGGGTTAATTCACCCCTCCACTTT. Amino acid sequence: CAISTQGGVNSPLHF.

In DNA, the CDR3 is TGTGCCAGCAGTGAATGGCTAGCGGGGCAATACGAGCAGTACTTC. This translates into CASSEWLAGQYEQYF. This rearrangement joins TRBV2 to TRBJ2-7; 9 nucleotides match TRBD2. Germline lookup yields CDR1 SNHLY and CDR2 FYNNEI. With 2 bases clipped from V and 4 bases from J, the junction kept 6 bases outside the gene matches. The CDR3 length is 15 residues.

This clonotype was detected ten times or more. This chain links TRBV29-1 with TRBJ2-7, with D perhaps matching TRBD2 (6 bases). The CDR3 has 12 residues. The V and J ends lost 1 base and 4 bases respectively, with 8 bases between them. Germline-derived CDR1 and CDR2 are SQVTM and ANQGSEA. CDR3 sequence (DNA): TGCAGCGTTGAAGCCGGGAGATACGAGCAGTACTTC. This sequence encodes CSVEAGRYEQYF.

V and J are TRBV20-1 and TRBJ2-7; possible D gene TRBD2, 6 bases. The germline CDR1 and CDR2 sequences are DFQATT and SNEGSKA (reference sequence). The CDR3 sequence is 13 residues long. Trimming cost V 6 bases and J 3 bases, with 15 bases left between them. The CDR3 is CSAASVPHYEQYF. The CDR3 DNA is TGCAGTGCGGCTAGCGTCCCCCACTACGAGCAGTACTTC.

This clonotype was seen once. With a much larger clone just one base away, this may be a read error. The chain couples TRBV6-5 to TRBJ1-1; no reliable D call. Deletions cut 6 bases from V and 5 bases from J, with 10 bases between. This CDR3 is 12 amino acids long. The germline V gene encodes CDR1 MNHEY and CDR2 SVGAGI. CDR3 amino acids: CASRAPGTEAFF. In DNA, the CDR3 is TGTGCCAGCAGGGCCCCGGGGACTGAAGCTTTCTTT.

Ten or more counts support this clonotype. V usage is TRBV5-1 and J usage is TRBJ2-2; 9 bases align to TRBD1. The CDR3 spans 16 residues. With 4 bases clipped from V and 1 base from J, the junction kept 5 bases outside the gene matches. CDR1 and CDR2 (germline): SGHRS, YFSETQ. The CDR3 DNA follows: TGCGCCAGCAGCCTAAACAGGGGGCGGAACACCGGGGAGCTGTTTTTT. Its translation is CASSLNRGRNTGELFF. The full variable domain, rest sourced from reference TRBV5-1 and TRBJ2-2, is KAGVTQTPRYLIKTRGQQVTLSCSPISGHRSVSWYQQTPGQGLQFLFEYFSETQRNKGNFPGRFSGRQFSNSRSEMNVSTLELGDSALYLCASSLNRGRNTGELFFGEGSRLTVL.

A note on this clonotype: Germline is not matched at one junction end, which may reflect a read error. The rearrangement joins TRBV9 to TRBJ1-3; the D gene is possibly TRBD1 (6 bases). Germline lookup yields CDR1 SGDLS and CDR2 YYNGEE. The CDR3 runs to 17 residues. The CDR3 DNA follows: TGTGCCAGCAGCGGAAGACGGGACACGAGCTCTGGAAGCACCATATATTTT. Translating gives CASSGRRDTSSGSTIYF. Full variable domain (remainder filled in from reference TRBV9 and TRBJ1-3): DSGVTQTPKHLITATGQRVTLRCSPRSGDLSVYWYQQSLDQGLQFLIQYYNGEERAKGNILERFSAQQFPDLHSELNLSSLELGDSALYFCASSGRRDTSSGSTIYFGEGSWLTVV.

V usage is TRBV10-2 and J usage is TRBJ1-1; D might be TRBD1 (6 bases). In germline, CDR1 is WSHSY, CDR2 SAAADI. The CDR3 loop spans 16 amino acids. Trimming shortened V by 7 bases and J by 0 bases, and 18 bases separated the two germline ends. The DNA of the CDR3 is TGCGCCAGCACCGAGTTGGGGGCAACAATGAACACTGAAGCTTTCTTT. Translated, it gives CASTELGATMNTEAFF.

This clonotype was counted ten times or more. This chain connects TRBV20-1 to TRBJ1-5; 9 positions match TRBD1. This CDR3 region has 13 residues. The ends lost 7 bases at V and 5 bases at J; junction bases unmatched: 6. Germline V lookup: CDR1 DFQATT, CDR2 SNEGSKA (reference sequence). The CDR3 DNA is TGCAGTGTTGGACAGGGGACAGATCAGCCCCAGCATTTT. Translation gives CSVGQGTDQPQHF.

This clonotype occurred a few times. The chain joins TRBV6-1 to TRBJ1-5; TRBD1 might be the D (6 bases). V was pared by 5 bases and J by 7 bases, with 21 bases between. The length of the CDR3 is 16 residues. CDR1 MNHNS and CDR2 SASEGT come from the germline V gene. The CDR3 bases are TGTGCCAGCAGTTACAGCGGGGGGCGCGGTGGACAGCCCCAGCATTTT. Translated: CASSYSGGRGGQPQHF.

The CDR3 DNA follows: TGTGCCAGCAGCTTCCGGGACAGGGTAGGGGCTTTCTTT. Its protein product is CASSFRDRVGAFF. This sequence joins TRBV7-9 and TRBJ1-1; 9 nucleotides align to TRBD1. From germline, CDR1 is SEHNR and CDR2 FQNEAQ (reference sequence). Trimming cost V 3 bases and J 11 bases; bases outside gene matches: 7. The CDR3 length is 13 residues.

A word on this clonotype: One end of the junction is discordant with germline, which a read error may explain. The V call is TRBV4-1, the J call TRBJ1-4, with a tentative D call TRBD1 (6 bases). CDR3 size: 17 residues. Germline loops: CDR1 MGHRA, CDR2 YSYEKL. Here the CDR3 reads CASSQESGGASNEKLFF. CDR3 sequence (DNA): TGTGCCAGCAGCCAAGAATCGGGGGGCGCCTCTAATGAAAAACTGTTTTTT.

The chain links TRBV7-9 to TRBJ1-5; a weak D match, TRBD1 (6 bases). The CDR3 covers 15 residues. Germline loops: CDR1 SEHNR, CDR2 FQNEAQ (reference sequence). Trimming left V 8 bases short and J 3 bases short, with 17 bases between. CDR3 amino acids: CASSPGSGDNQPQHF. CDR3 nucleotides: TGTGCCAGCTCACCGGGGTCAGGGGACAATCAGCCCCAGCATTTT. The whole variable domain, remainder taken from reference TRBV7-9 and TRBJ1-5, is DTGVSQNPRHKITKRGQNVTFRCDPISEHNRLYWYRQTLGQGPEFLTYFQNEAQLEKSRLLSDRFSAERPKGSFSTLEIQRTEQGDSAMYLCASSPGSGDNQPQHFGDGTRLSIL.

With regard to this clonotype: Being one base from a much bigger clone, this may be a read error. This sequence joins TRBV4-1 and TRBJ2-7, with 7 bases identical to TRBD1. The CDR3 runs 13 residues. V trimming: 2 bases; J trimming: 4 bases; junction bases outside the gene matches: 2. Germline V lookup: CDR1 MGHRA, CDR2 YSYEKL. The CDR3 DNA reads TGCGCCAGCAGCCAAAGGGGACAGTACGAGCAGTACTTC. The encoded protein is CASSQRGQYEQYF.

The rearrangement joins TRBV9 to TRBJ2-3; D gene ambiguous. The CDR3 sequence is 14 residues long. V lost 0 bases and J 4 bases, leaving 9 bases between the germline ends. Germline V gene sequence: CDR1 SGDLS, CDR2 YYNGEE. CDR3 amino acids: CASSVGVGADTQYF. Written as DNA, the CDR3 is TGTGCCAGCAGCGTAGGCGTAGGCGCAGATACGCAGTATTTT.

In this sample, this clonotype turned up a few times. The genes are TRBV2 and TRBJ2-5; TRBD1 or TRBD2 may be the D gene (5 bases each). Germline V CDR1 and CDR2: SNHLY, FYNNEI. The CDR3 covers 13 residues. The germline V and J ends were trimmed by 3 bases and 5 bases, with 10 bases remaining between them. The CDR3 DNA reads TGTGCCAGCAGTGAGGGACCGGAGGAGACCCAGTACTTC. Its translation is CASSEGPEETQYF.

The V gene is TRBV7-8, the J gene TRBJ2-7; 12 bases match TRBD2. From germline, CDR1 is SGHVS and CDR2 FQNEAQ. The CDR3 length is 14 residues. Trimming at V came to 5 bases and at J to 6 bases, leaving 5 bases not matched to a gene. The DNA of the CDR3 is TGTGCCAGCAGCCGACTAGCGGGGGTTATCGAGCAGTACTTC. It yields the protein CASSRLAGVIEQYF.

This clonotype was seen a handful of times. This chain links TRBV12-3 or TRBV12-4 with TRBJ1-1; D is perhaps TRBD1 (5 bases). The CDR3 length is 16 residues. V gave up 5 bases and J gave up 0 bases, with 16 bases separating them. The CDR3 DNA reads as TGTGCCAGCAGTCTGTCTCCCGGGACGGTGAACACTGAAGCTTTCTTT. This sequence encodes CASSLSPGTVNTEAFF.

The chain employs TRBV5-1 and TRBJ2-5; a weak D match, TRBD2 (5 bases). CDR1 and CDR2 (germline): SGHRS, YFSETQ. This CDR3 contains 15 residues. V shed 2 bases and J shed 3 bases, with 14 bases lying between them. The CDR3 coding sequence is TGCGCCAGCAGCTTAACTGGACTGACTAAAGAGACCCAGTACTTC. It encodes CASSLTGLTKETQYF.

The V gene is TRBV7-9, the J gene TRBJ1-5, with TRBD1 matching over 7 bases. CDR1 is SEHNR and CDR2 is FQNEAQ in the germline V gene (reference sequence). V gave up 4 bases and J gave up 2 bases; unmatched junction bases: 11. This CDR3 spans 17 amino acids. The CDR3 coding sequence is TGTGCCAGCAGCTCGGACCCAGGGGGTAGGGGCAATCAGCCCCAGCATTTT. This translates into CASSSDPGGRGNQPQHF.

The chain has TRBV25-1 and TRBJ1-5; D remains ambiguous. V was shortened by 3 bases and J by 7 bases, with 16 bases between the two germline ends. This CDR3 region has 15 residues. CDR1 is MGHDK and CDR2 is SYGVNS in the germline V gene. CDR3 in amino acids: CASSEGGSSDQPQHF. DNA for the CDR3: TGTGCCAGCAGTGAGGGAGGGTCTAGCGACCAGCCCCAGCATTTT.

The chain's CDR3 is CASSRAEGTNRNYGYTF. The CDR3 DNA follows: TGCGCCAGCAGCCGAGCGGAGGGGACAAACCGAAACTATGGCTACACCTTC. The rearrangement uses TRBV4-3 and TRBJ1-2, with D possibly TRBD1 on 6 matching bases. Germline V CDR1 and CDR2: LGHNA, YSLEER. There are 17 residues in the CDR3. Trimming removed 4 bases at V and 2 bases at J, with 20 bases between.

This clonotype turned up a few times. The chain has TRBV29-1 and TRBJ1-2; 9 nucleotides line up with TRBD1. There are 14 residues in the CDR3. Germline V lookup: CDR1 SQVTM, CDR2 ANQGSEA. Trimming at V came to 7 bases and at J to 6 bases, leaving 12 bases not matched to a gene. The CDR3 protein is CSAGGWTGVDGYTF. CDR3 DNA: TGCAGCGCAGGAGGCTGGACAGGGGTCGATGGCTACACCTTC.

The CDR3 reads CASSFRDRTNEAFF. The CDR3 coding sequence is TGTGCCAGCAGCTTCCGGGACAGGACTAATGAAGCTTTCTTT. V and J are TRBV7-9 and TRBJ1-1, with 8 bases fitting TRBD1. CDR3 size: 14 residues. Trimming took 3 bases from V and 7 from J; bases not matched to a gene: 7. Germline assignment: CDR1 SEHNR and CDR2 FQNEAQ (reference sequence).

This chain links TRBV25-1 with TRBJ1-2; the match to TRBD1 covers 8 bases. Germline V gene sequence: CDR1 MGHDK, CDR2 SYGVNS. CDR3 length: 13 residues. V shed 4 bases, J shed 4 bases, and the junction held 2 bases outside the gene matches. The CDR3 coding sequence is TGTGCCAGCAGTGTGACAGGGGCCTATGGCTACACCTTC. The encoded protein is CASSVTGAYGYTF.

The chain has TRBV19 and TRBJ1-1; D is unclear. CDR3 size: 17 residues. CDR1 LNHDA and CDR2 SQIVND come from the germline V gene (reference sequence). Between the trimmed V and J ends, which lost 10 bases and 1 base, there was a span of 25 bases. CDR3 bases: TGTGCCACCGTGGGCCCCAGGAGGCCTGACCCGAACACTGAAGCTTTCTTT. This gives the protein CATVGPRRPDPNTEAFF.

This chain connects TRBV12-3 or TRBV12-4 to TRBJ2-7, with 9 bases matching TRBD1. The V segment lost 3 bases and the J segment 1 base; nucleotides outside the gene matches: 7. This CDR3 is 16 amino acids long. CDR3 nucleotides: TGTGCCAGCAGTTTGGGGACAGGGACGAAATCCTACGAGCAGTACTTC. It yields the protein CASSLGTGTKSYEQYF.

This clonotype was observed at least ten times. The gene calls are TRBV7-9 and TRBJ1-1; D gene uncertain. Per germline, CDR1 SEHNR and CDR2 FQNEAQ (reference sequence). V was cut by 5 bases and J by 3 bases, with 7 bases left in between. This CDR3 is 12 amino acids long. CDR3 sequence (DNA): TGTGCCAGCAGCCCTGCGGACACTGAAGCTTTCTTT. Translated: CASSPADTEAFF.

This clonotype was recorded many times. V and J are TRBV4-2 and TRBJ1-5; 8 bases fit TRBD1. CDR1 and CDR2 from the germline V gene are LGHNA and YNFKEQ. The ends lost 0 bases at V and 3 bases at J; junction bases unmatched: 4. CDR3 length: 16 residues. CDR3 residues: CASSQDQGALNQPQHF. In nucleotides, the CDR3 is TGTGCCAGCAGCCAAGATCAGGGGGCCCTCAATCAGCCCCAGCATTTT.